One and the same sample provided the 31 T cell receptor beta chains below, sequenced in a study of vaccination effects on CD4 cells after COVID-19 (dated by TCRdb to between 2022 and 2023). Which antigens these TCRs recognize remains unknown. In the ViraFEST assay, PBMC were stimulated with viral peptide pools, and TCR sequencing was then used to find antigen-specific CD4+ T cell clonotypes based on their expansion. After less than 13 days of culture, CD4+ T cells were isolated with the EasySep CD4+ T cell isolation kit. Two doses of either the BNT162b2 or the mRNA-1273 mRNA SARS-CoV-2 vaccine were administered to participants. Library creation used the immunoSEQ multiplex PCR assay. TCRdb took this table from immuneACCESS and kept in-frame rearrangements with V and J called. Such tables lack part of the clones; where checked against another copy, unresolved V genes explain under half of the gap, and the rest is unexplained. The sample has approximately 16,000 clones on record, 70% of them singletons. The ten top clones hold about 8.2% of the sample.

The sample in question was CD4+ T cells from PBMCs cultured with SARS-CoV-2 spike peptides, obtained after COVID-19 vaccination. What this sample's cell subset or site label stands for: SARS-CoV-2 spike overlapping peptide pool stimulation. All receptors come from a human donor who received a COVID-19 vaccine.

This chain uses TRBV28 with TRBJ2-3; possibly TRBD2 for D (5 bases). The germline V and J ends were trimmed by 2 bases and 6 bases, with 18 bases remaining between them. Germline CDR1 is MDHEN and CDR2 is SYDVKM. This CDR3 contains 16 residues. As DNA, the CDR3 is TGTGCCAGCAGTTTACGGGGTGGGAGCCAGTCCGATACGCAGTATTTT. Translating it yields CASSLRGGSQSDTQYF.

For the CDR3, the DNA is TGTGCCAGCAGTCGGGTCCTGAGCGGGAGTGGAGAGACCCAGTACTTC. It codes for CASSRVLSGSGETQYF. V is TRBV3-1 (or the pseudogene TRBV3-2) and J is TRBJ2-5; 8 bases match TRBD2. With 6 bases clipped from V and 4 bases from J, the junction kept 13 bases outside the gene matches. This CDR3 contains 16 residues. Germline V CDR1 and CDR2: LGHDT, YNNKEL (reference sequence).

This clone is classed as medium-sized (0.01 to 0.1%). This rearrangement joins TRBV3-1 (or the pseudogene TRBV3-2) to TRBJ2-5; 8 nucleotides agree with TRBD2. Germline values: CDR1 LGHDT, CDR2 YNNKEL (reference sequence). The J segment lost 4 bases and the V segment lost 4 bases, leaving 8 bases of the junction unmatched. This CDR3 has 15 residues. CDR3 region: CASSRPAGVIETQYF. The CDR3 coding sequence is TGTGCCAGCAGCCGCCCAGCGGGGGTTATAGAGACCCAGTACTTC.

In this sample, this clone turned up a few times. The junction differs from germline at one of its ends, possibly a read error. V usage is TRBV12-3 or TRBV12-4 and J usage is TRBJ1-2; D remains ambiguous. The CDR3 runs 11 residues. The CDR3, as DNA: TGTGCCATCTCGGACCCTGCGTTTAAAGCCTTC. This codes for CAISDPAFKAF.

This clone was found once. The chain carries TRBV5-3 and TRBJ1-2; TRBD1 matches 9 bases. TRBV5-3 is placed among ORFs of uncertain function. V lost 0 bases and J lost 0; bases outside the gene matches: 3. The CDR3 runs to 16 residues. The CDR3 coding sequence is TGTGCCAGAAGCTTGGCGGGACAGGGAGCTAACTATGGCTACACCTTC. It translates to CARSLAGQGANYGYTF.

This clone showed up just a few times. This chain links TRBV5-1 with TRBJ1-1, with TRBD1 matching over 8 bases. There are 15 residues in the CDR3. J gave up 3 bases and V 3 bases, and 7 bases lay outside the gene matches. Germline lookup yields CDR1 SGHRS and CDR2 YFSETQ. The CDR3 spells CASSSGQGRHTEAFF. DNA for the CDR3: TGCGCCAGCAGCTCAGGACAGGGAAGACACACTGAAGCTTTCTTT.

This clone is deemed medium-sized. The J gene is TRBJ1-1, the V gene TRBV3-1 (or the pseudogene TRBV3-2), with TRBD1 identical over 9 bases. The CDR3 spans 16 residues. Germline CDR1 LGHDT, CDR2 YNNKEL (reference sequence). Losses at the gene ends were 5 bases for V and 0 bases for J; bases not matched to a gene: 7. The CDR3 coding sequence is TGTGCCAGCAGCTCAAGGACAGGGGTCATGAACACTGAAGCTTTCTTT. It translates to CASSSRTGVMNTEAFF.

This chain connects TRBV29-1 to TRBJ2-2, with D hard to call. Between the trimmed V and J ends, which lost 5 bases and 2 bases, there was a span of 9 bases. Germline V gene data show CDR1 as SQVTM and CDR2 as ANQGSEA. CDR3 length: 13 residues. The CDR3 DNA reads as TGCAGCGTTCGGACCCCCAACACCGGGGAGCTGTTTTTT. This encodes CSVRTPNTGELFF.

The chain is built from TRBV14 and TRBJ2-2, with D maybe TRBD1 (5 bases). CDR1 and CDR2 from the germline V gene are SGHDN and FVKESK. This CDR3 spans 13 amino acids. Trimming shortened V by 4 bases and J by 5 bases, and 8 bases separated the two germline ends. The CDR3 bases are TGTGCCAGCAGCCCGAAGGGGACCGGGGAGCTGTTTTTT. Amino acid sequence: CASSPKGTGELFF.

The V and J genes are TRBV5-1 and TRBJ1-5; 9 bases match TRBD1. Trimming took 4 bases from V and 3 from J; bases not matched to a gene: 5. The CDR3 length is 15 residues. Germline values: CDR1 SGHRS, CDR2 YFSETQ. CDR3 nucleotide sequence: TGCGCCAGCAGCATAGGACAGGGGCTCAATCAGCCCCAGCATTTT. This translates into CASSIGQGLNQPQHF. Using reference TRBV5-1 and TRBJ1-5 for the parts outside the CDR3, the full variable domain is KAGVTQTPRYLIKTRGQQVTLSCSPISGHRSVSWYQQTPGQGLQFLFEYFSETQRNKGNFPGRFSGRQFSNSRSEMNVSTLELGDSALYLCASSIGQGLNQPQHFGDGTRLSIL.

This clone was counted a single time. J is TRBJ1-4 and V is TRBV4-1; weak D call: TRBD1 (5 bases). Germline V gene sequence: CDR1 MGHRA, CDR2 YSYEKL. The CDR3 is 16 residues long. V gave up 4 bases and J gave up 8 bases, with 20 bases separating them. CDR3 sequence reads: CASSPLAGTLREKLFF. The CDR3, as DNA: TGCGCCAGCAGCCCCCTGGCCGGGACCCTCCGGGAAAAACTGTTTTTT.

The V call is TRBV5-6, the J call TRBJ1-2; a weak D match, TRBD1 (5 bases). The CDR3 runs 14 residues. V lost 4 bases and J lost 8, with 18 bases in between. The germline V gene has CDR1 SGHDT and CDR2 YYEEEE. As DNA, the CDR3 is TGTGCCAGCAGCCCGCCCCAGGGAAGGCACGGCTACACCTTC. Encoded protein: CASSPPQGRHGYTF.

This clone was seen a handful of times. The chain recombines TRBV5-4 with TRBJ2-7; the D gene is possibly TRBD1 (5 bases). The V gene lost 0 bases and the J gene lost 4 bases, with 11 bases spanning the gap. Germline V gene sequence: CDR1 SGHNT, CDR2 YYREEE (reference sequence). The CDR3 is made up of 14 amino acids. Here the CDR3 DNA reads TGTGCCAGCAGCTTGGCCGAAGGGGCGTACGAGCAGTACTTC. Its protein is CASSLAEGAYEQYF.

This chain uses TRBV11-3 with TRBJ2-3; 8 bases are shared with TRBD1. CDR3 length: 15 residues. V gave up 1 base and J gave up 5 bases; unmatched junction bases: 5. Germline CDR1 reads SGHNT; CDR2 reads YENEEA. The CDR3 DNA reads TGTGCCAGCAGCTTAGGTGGACAGGGTGGAGATACGCAGTATTTT. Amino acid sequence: CASSLGGQGGDTQYF.

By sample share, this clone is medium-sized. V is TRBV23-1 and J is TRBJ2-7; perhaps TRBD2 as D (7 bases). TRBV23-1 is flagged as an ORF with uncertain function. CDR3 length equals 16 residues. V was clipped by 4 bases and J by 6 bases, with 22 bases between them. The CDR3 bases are TGCGCCAGCAGTCCCCCGAGGGGGGGGGTAGTAGTCGAGCAGTACTTC. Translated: CASSPPRGGVVVEQYF.

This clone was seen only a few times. CDR3 residues: CASSRDSSGNTIYF. As DNA, the CDR3 is TGTGCCAGCAGCCGGGACAGCTCTGGAAACACCATATATTTT. V gene TRBV11-3 combines with J gene TRBJ1-3, with TRBD1 matching over 7 bases. After removal of 5 bases from V and 0 bases from J, the junction contained 1 base not matched to a gene. There are 14 residues in the CDR3. In germline, CDR1 is SGHNT, CDR2 YENEEA.

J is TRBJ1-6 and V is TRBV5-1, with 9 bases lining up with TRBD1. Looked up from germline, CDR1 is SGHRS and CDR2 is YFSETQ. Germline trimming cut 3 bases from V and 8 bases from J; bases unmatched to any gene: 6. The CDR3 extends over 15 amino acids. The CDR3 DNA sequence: TGCGCCAGCAGCTGGTCGGGACAGGGTGATTCACCCCTCCACTTT. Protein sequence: CASSWSGQGDSPLHF.

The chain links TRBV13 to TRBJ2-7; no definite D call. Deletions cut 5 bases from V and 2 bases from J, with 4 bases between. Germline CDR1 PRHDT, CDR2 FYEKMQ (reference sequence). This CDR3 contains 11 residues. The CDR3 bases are TGTGCCAGCAGCCCTACCTACGAGCAGTACTTC. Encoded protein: CASSPTYEQYF. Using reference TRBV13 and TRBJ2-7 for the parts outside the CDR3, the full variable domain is AAGVIQSPRHLIKEKRETATLKCYPIPRHDTVYWYQQGPGQDPQFLISFYEKMQSDKGSIPDRFSAQQFSDYHSELNMSSLELGDSALYFCASSPTYEQYFGPGTRLTVT.

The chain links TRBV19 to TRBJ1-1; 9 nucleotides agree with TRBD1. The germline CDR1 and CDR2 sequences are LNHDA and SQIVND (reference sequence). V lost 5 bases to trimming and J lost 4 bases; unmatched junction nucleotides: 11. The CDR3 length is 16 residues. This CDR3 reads CASSAGQGRGTTEAFF. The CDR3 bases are TGTGCCAGTAGTGCGGGACAGGGCCGAGGGACCACTGAAGCTTTCTTT.

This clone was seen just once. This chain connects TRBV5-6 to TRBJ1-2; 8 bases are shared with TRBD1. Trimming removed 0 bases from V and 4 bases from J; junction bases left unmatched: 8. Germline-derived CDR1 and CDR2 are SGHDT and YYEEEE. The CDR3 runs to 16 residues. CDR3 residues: CASSLGRRDRIYGYTF. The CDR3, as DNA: TGTGCCAGCAGCTTGGGGCGCAGGGACAGGATCTATGGCTACACCTTC.

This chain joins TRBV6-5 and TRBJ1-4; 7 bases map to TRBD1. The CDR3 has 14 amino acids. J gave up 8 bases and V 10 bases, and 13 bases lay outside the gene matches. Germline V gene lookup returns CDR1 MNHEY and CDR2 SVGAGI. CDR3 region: CATKEGGGVEKLFF. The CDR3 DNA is TGTGCCACCAAGGAGGGAGGGGGCGTAGAAAAACTGTTTTTT.

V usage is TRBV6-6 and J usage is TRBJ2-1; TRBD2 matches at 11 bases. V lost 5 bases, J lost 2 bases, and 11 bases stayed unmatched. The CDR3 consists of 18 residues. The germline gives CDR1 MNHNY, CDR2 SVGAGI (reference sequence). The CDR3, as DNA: TGTGCCAGCAGTCAAACCGCTAGCGGGAGGTTAACCTACAATGAGCAGTTCTTC. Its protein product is CASSQTASGRLTYNEQFF.

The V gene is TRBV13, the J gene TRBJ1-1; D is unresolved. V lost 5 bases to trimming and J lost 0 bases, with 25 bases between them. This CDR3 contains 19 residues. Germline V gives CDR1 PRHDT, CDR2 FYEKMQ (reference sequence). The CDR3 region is CASSPSRTAIKLMNTEAFF. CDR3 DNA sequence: TGTGCCAGCAGCCCTTCGCGGACGGCAATTAAGTTAATGAACACTGAAGCTTTCTTT.

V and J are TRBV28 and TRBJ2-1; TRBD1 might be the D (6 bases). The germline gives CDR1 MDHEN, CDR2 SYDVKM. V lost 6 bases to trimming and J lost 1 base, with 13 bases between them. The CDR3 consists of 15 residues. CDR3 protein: CASSRGLNSYNEQFF. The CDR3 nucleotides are TGTGCCAGCAGCAGGGGCTTAAATTCCTACAATGAGCAGTTCTTC.

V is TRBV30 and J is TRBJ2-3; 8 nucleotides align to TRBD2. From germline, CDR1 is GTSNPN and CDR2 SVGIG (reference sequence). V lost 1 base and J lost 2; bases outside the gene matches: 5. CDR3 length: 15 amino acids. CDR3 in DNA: TGTGCCTGGAGTGATAGCGGGACCGTCACAGATACGCAGTATTTT. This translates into CAWSDSGTVTDTQYF. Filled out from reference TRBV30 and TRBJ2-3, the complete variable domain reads SQTIHQWPATLVQPVGSPLSLECTVEGTSNPNLYWYRQAAGRGLQLLFYSVGIGQISSEVPQNLSASRPQDRQFILSSKKLLLSDSGFYLCAWSDSGTVTDTQYFGPGTRLTVL.

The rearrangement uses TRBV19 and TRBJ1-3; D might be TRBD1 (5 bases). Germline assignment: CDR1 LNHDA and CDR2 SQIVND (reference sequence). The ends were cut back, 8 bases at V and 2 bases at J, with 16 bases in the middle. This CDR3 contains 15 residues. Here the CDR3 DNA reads TGTGCCAGTGGGGTCGGCAGGGCAGCTGGAAACACCATATATTTT. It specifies CASGVGRAAGNTIYF.

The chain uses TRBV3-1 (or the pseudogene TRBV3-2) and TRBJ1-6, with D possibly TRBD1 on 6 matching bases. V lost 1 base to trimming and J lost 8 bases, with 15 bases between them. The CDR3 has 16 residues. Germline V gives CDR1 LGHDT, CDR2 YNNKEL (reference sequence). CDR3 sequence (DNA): TGTGCCAGCAGCCAAGTTCCAGGGGTGGAGGATTCACCCCTCCACTTT. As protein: CASSQVPGVEDSPLHF.

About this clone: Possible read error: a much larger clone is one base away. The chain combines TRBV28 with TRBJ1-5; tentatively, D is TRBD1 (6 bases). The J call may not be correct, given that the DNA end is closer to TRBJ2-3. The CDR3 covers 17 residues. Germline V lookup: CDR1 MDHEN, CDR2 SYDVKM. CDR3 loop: CASSFGGHAVSNQPQYF. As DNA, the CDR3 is TGTGCCAGCAGTTTTGGGGGACATGCCGTGAGCAATCAGCCCCAGTATTTT.

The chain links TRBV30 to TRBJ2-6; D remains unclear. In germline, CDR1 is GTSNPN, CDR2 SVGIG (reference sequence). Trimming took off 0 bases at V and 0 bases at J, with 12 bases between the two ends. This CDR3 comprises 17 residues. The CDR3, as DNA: TGTGCCTGGAGTGTTGGGCTGTTTCCCTCTGGGGCCAACGTCCTGACTTTC. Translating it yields CAWSVGLFPSGANVLTF.

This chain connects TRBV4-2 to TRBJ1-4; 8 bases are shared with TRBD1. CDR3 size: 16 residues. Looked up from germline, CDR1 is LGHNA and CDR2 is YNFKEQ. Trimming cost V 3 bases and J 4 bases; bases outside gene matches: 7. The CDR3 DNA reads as TGTGCCAGCAGCCATGGCTGGGACAGGATTAATGAAAAACTGTTTTTT. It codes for CASSHGWDRINEKLFF.

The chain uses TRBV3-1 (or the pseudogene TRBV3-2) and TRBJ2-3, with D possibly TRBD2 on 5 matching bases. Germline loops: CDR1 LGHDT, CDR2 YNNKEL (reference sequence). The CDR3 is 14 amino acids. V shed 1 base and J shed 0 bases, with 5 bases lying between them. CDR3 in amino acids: CASSQAGSTDTQYF. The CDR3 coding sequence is TGTGCCAGCAGCCAAGCGGGGAGCACAGATACGCAGTATTTT.